A selection of T cell receptor beta chains follows, all from one sample in a study of T cells after posttransplantation cyclophosphamide. Clones were read by immunoSEQ multiplex PCR, and TCRdb kept only the in-frame ones, dropping some. The table has approximately 5,100 clones, about four fifths seen once. The starting material was PBMCs, obtained after allogeneic stem cell transplant with posttransplant cyclophosphamide. The receptors originated from a male patient in his 50s who received an allogeneic stem cell transplant from a related donor and was CMV-positive. Some T cells may trace back to the graft donor. CDR3s include the opening cysteine and the closing phenylalanine or tryptophan. The D gene is left open where the match is weak. Some rows have no size entry. The others give once, few or many, or a class for an expanded clone.

V	J	D	size	CDR3	DNA
TRBV2	TRBJ2-3	.	.	CASSTQGGTDTQYF	TGTGCCAGCAGTACCCAGGGGGGAACAGATACGCAGTATTTT
TRBV18	TRBJ1-1	TRBD1	.	CASSPSGQGRDTEAFF	TGTGCCAGCTCACCCTCTGGACAGGGAAGGGATACTGAAGCTTTCTTT
TRBV30	TRBJ1-5	.	few	CAWTQGVDQPQHF	TGTGCCTGGACCCAAGGGGTGGATCAGCCCCAGCATTTT
TRBV9	TRBJ1-2	TRBD1	.	CASGTVVHGYTF	TGTGCCAGCGGGACAGTTGTTCATGGCTACACCTTC
TRBV4-3	TRBJ2-7	.	large	CASSQGTGYQPYEQYF	TGCGCCAGCAGCCAAGGTACCGGGTACCAACCCTACGAGCAGTACTTC
TRBV7-2	TRBJ1-3	TRBD1	.	CASSLTGGSGNTIYF	TGTGCCAGCAGCTTAACAGGGGGCTCTGGAAACACCATATATTTT
TRBV5-1	TRBJ2-1	.	.	CASSLGNRGNEQFF	TGCGCCAGCAGCTTGGGCAATCGCGGCAATGAGCAGTTCTTC
TRBV5-7	TRBJ2-7	TRBD1	.	CASSPPTGQVFEQYF	TGTGCCAGCAGCCCCCCTACGGGACAGGTATTCGAGCAGTACTTC
TRBV6-1	TRBJ1-2	.	.	CASSETGIHYGYTF	TGTGCCAGCAGTGAAACGGGGATTCACTATGGCTACACCTTC
TRBV29-1	TRBJ1-1	.	.	CSVKRQESTEAFF	TGCAGCGTTAAAAGACAGGAGAGCACTGAAGCTTTCTTT
TRBV5-6	TRBJ2-2	.	.	CASSLVGGTTGELFF	TGTGCCAGCAGCTTGGTGGGCGGGACCACCGGGGAGCTGTTTTTT
TRBV11-2	TRBJ2-3	.	once	CASSPIGGAQYF	TGTGCCAGCAGCCCGATCGGCGGGGCGCAGTATTTT
TRBV27	TRBJ2-1	TRBD2	few	CASSLWASGSVNEQFF	TGTGCCAGCAGTTTATGGGCTAGCGGGAGTGTGAATGAGCAGTTCTTC
TRBV19	TRBJ2-1	.	.	CASRDGSNNEQFF	TGTGCCAGTAGAGACGGGAGTAACAATGAGCAGTTCTTC
TRBV15	TRBJ2-6	.	.	CATSRGNQGGSSGANVLTF	TGTGCCACCAGCAGAGGGAACCAGGGGGGCTCCTCTGGGGCCAACGTCCTGACTTTC
TRBV7-9	TRBJ2-4	TRBD1	.	CASSSRTGRHIQYF	TGTGCCAGCAGCTCCCGGACAGGGAGACACATTCAGTACTTC
TRBV18	TRBJ1-1	.	.	CASSPPAGPDTEAFF	TGTGCCAGCTCACCACCCGCAGGGCCGGACACTGAAGCTTTCTTT
TRBV7-2	TRBJ2-5	.	.	CASSPTGLYQETQYF	TGTGCCAGCAGCCCAACGGGACTCTACCAAGAGACCCAGTACTTC
TRBV4-1	TRBJ2-1	TRBD1	.	CASRQGQGSYNEQFF	TGCGCCAGCAGACAGGGGCAGGGGTCCTACAATGAGCAGTTCTTC
TRBV30	TRBJ1-5	.	few	CAWTTGTILQPQHF	TGTGCCTGGACCACAGGGACTATCCTGCAGCCCCAGCATTTT
TRBV5-1	TRBJ2-7	.	.	CASSLDRDEQYF	TGCGCCAGCAGCTTGGACAGGGACGAGCAGTATTTC
TRBV10-2	TRBJ1-1	TRBD1	.	CASRTGTENLKAFF	TGCGCCAGCAGGACCGGGACAGAGAATTTGAAAGCTTTCTTT
TRBV5-1	TRBJ2-5	.	.	CASSYQGSEETQYF	TGCGCCAGCAGCTACCAGGGGTCGGAAGAGACCCAGTACTTC
TRBV5-4	TRBJ2-1	.	.	CASSFVTSKNNEQFF	TGTGCCAGCAGCTTCGTAACTAGCAAAAACAATGAGCAGTTCTTC
TRBV5-1	TRBJ2-7	TRBD1	once	CASSLLQGGEQYF	TGCGCCAGCAGTCTCCTACAGGGGGGTGAGCAGTACTTC